One and the same sample provided the 3 T cell receptor beta chains below, sequenced in a study of Ad26.COV2.S vaccination and SARS-CoV-2 variants. Some clones are missing from TCRdb's copy, which holds only in-frame ones; the method was immunoSEQ multiplex PCR. The sample carries some 270,000 clones, around 85% recorded once. Treatment specified: roughly 18 received Ad26.COV2.S at low or high dose, single or two shots; 5 received placebo; per-sample allocation not given. Samples were taken on day 63 after the first vaccine or placebo injection. Sample: peripheral blood, taken in a trial of Ad26.COV2.S vaccine versus placebo. The receptor set was obtained from a person aged 18-60 years who received the Ad26.COV2.S COVID-19 vaccine or a placebo.

Comments on this clone: One junction end does not reproduce the germline sequence, and a read error may be involved. The rearrangement uses TRBV4-3 and TRBJ2-2; unclear D gene. Germline loops: CDR1 LGHNA, CDR2 YSLEER. The CDR3 sequence is 12 residues long. DNA of the CDR3: TGCACCAGCAGCCAAGATTGGGGGGAGCTGTTTTTT. Residues: CTSSQDWGELFF.

This chain connects TRBV7-3 to TRBJ2-6; tentative D call: TRBD2 (6 bases). CDR1 is SGHTA and CDR2 is FQGTGA in the germline V gene. The CDR3 extends over 16 amino acids. The V end lost 2 bases, the J end lost 0 bases, and 8 bases lay between the germline ends. CDR3 DNA sequence: TGTGCCAGCAGCTTATTGGAGGGCTCTGGGGCCAACGTCCTGACTTTC. Its protein is CASSLLEGSGANVLTF.

This chain links TRBV19 with TRBJ2-1; TRBD2 agrees at 10 bases. The ends lost 6 bases at V and 6 bases at J; junction bases unmatched: 8. The CDR3 is 15 amino acids. CDR1 is LNHDA and CDR2 is SQIVND in the germline V gene (reference sequence). The CDR3 region is CASSSLAGVTNEQFF. The CDR3 nucleotides are TGTGCCAGTAGCAGCCTAGCGGGAGTTACCAATGAGCAGTTCTTC.